One sample yielded the 18 T cell receptor beta chains listed below, sequenced in a study of T cell repertoires in cytomegalovirus infection. TCRdb re-derived calls from the reads in MiXCR, one entry per CDR3 protein. The sample holds hundreds of thousands of distinct CDR3 sequences, more than 20% seen once. Specimen: CD8+ T cells from PBMCs. The receptors were sampled from a human donor in good health (CMV status not recorded). Some clones in this sample may be carry-over from other donors' samples.

This clonotype was recorded many times. The chain links TRBV7-9 to TRBJ1-5; 7 bases line up with TRBD1. The CDR3 covers 14 residues. CDR1 and CDR2 (germline): SEHNR, FQNEAQ (reference sequence). Losses at the gene ends were 1 base for V and 4 bases for J; bases not matched to a gene: 1. The CDR3 DNA reads TGTGCCAGCAGCTTAGGGGGACAGAATCAGCCCCAGCATTTT. It encodes CASSLGGQNQPQHF.

This sequence joins TRBV10-1 and TRBJ2-3; D call uncertain. The CDR3 has 16 amino acids. The V end lost 6 bases, the J end lost 0 bases, and 16 bases lay between the germline ends. Germline V gene sequence: CDR1 WNHNN, CDR2 SYGVQD (reference sequence). CDR3 DNA sequence: TGCGCCAGCAGCCGAGCCCCTCACCATAGCACAGATACGCAGTATTTT. Amino acids: CASSRAPHHSTDTQYF.

This clonotype occurred a few times. The gene calls are TRBV7-8 and TRBJ2-7; no definite D call. Looked up from germline, CDR1 is SGHVS and CDR2 is FQNEAQ. V was cut by 0 bases and J by 7 bases, with 4 bases left in between. The CDR3 contains 11 residues. The CDR3, as DNA: TGTGCCAGCAGCTTAGCTCGAGAGCAGTACGTC. This encodes CASSLAREQYV.

The J gene is TRBJ1-6, the V gene TRBV6-5, with D unresolved. The CDR3 extends over 16 amino acids. Trimming shortened V by 6 bases and J by 0 bases, and 12 bases separated the two germline ends. The germline V gene encodes CDR1 MNHEY and CDR2 SVGAGI. CDR3 protein: CASRVGLSSYNSPLHF. The CDR3 region has the DNA TGTGCCAGCAGGGTAGGGCTGAGCTCCTATAATTCACCCCTCCACTTT.

A few counts support this clonotype. The CDR3 DNA reads as TGTGCCAGCAGTTGGGGGGGCCTGAATCAGCCCCAGCATTTT. Protein sequence: CASSWGGLNQPQHF. J is TRBJ1-5 and V is TRBV12-3 or TRBV12-4; D is possibly TRBD1 (6 bases). Trimming removed 4 bases at V and 4 bases at J, with 11 bases between. This CDR3 has 14 amino acids.

A few counts support this clonotype. This sequence joins TRBV7-9 and TRBJ2-1, with 7 bases fitting TRBD1. The CDR3 is made up of 16 amino acids. With 6 bases clipped from V and 8 bases from J, the junction kept 16 bases outside the gene matches. Germline CDR1 and CDR2: SEHNR and FQNEAQ (reference sequence). CDR3: CASSLSPGQPTHEQFF. In nucleotides, the CDR3 is TGTGCCAGCAGTCTCTCGCCGGGACAGCCTACACATGAGCAGTTCTTC.

Points on this clonotype: A read error may explain this, as a much larger clone is one base away. CDR3: CASGLVWGRGRKSAGELFF. The CDR3 coding sequence is TGTGCTAGTGGTTTGGTTTGGGGGCGGGGGCGAAAGAGCGCCGGGGAGCTGTTTTTT. V usage is TRBV12-5 and J usage is TRBJ2-2; a weak D match, TRBD2 (7 bases). The CDR3 loop spans 19 amino acids. V dropped 0 bases and J dropped 6 bases, with 23 bases sitting between them. CDR1 is LGHNT, CDR2 FRNRAP, per germline.

This clonotype was recorded many times. The chain combines TRBV7-6 with TRBJ2-5, with TRBD2 matching 8 bases. CDR1 and CDR2 (germline): SGHVS, FNYEAQ. V trimming: 6 bases; J trimming: 0 bases; junction bases outside the gene matches: 12. The CDR3 length is 17 residues. The CDR3 DNA reads as TGTGCCAGCAGTCTTTGGGGCGGGGGGACGGACCAAGAGACCCAGTACTTC. Its protein product is CASSLWGGGTDQETQYF.

This clonotype was seen more than once but under ten times. The chain couples TRBV20-1 to TRBJ2-7; a possible D gene is TRBD1 (5 bases). Germline lookup yields CDR1 DFQATT and CDR2 SNEGSKA (reference sequence). Trimming took off 6 bases at V and 5 bases at J, with 11 bases between the two ends. The CDR3 is 11 residues long. In DNA, the CDR3 is TGCAGTGCCGCAGGGAACGACGAGCAGTACGTC. Its translation is CSAAGNDEQYV.

This chain links TRBV15 with TRBJ2-7; 7 nucleotides align to TRBD2. CDR1 and CDR2 (germline): LNHNV, YYDKDF (reference sequence). The CDR3 length is 13 residues. The V and J ends lost 4 bases and 2 bases, in that order; junction bases with no gene match: 2. The CDR3 coding sequence is TGTGCCACCAGCACTAGCGGAGCCTACGAGCAGTACTTC. This sequence encodes CATSTSGAYEQYF.

The rearrangement uses TRBV28 and TRBJ2-5; a weak D match, TRBD1 (5 bases). This CDR3 spans 15 amino acids. The ends were cut back, 1 base at V and 1 base at J, with 10 bases in the middle. Germline V lookup: CDR1 MDHEN, CDR2 SYDVKM. For the CDR3, the DNA is TGTGCCAGCAGTTTATATCCGACAGCCCAAGAGACCCAGTACTTC. Its protein product is CASSLYPTAQETQYF. The whole variable domain, remainder taken from reference TRBV28 and TRBJ2-5, is DVKVTQSSRYLVKRTGEKVFLECVQDMDHENMFWYRQDPGLGLRLIYFSYDVKMKEKGDIPEGYSVSREKKERFSLILESASTNQTSMYLCASSLYPTAQETQYFGPGTRLLVL.

V and J are TRBV4-3 and TRBJ2-2, with D perhaps given as TRBD1 or TRBD2 (5 bases each). The CDR3 runs to 16 residues. From germline, CDR1 is LGHNA and CDR2 YSLEER. Trimming removed 0 bases from V and 4 bases from J, with 12 bases in between. The chain's CDR3 is CASSQDEGPGTGELFF. Here the CDR3 DNA reads TGCGCCAGCAGCCAAGACGAGGGGCCGGGCACCGGGGAGCTGTTTTTT.

This clonotype showed up just a few times. In DNA, the CDR3 is TGTGCCAGCAGCCTCATTCCGGGACTCCACCTCCATGAGCAGTTCTTC. Its translation: CASSLIPGLHLHEQFF. The chain carries TRBV27 and TRBJ2-1; tentatively, D is TRBD2 (6 bases). The V gene's germline CDR1 is MNHEY and CDR2 SMNVEV (reference sequence). This CDR3 spans 16 amino acids. V was clipped by 6 bases and J by 8 bases, with 23 bases between them.

To note about this clonotype: At one of its ends the junction is not consistent with the germline gene, which may arise from a read error. This sequence joins TRBV19 and TRBJ1-5, with D unclear. Looked up from germline, CDR1 is LNHDA and CDR2 is SQIVND (reference sequence). CDR3 length: 15 amino acids. This CDR3 is CASSIDTYSNQSQHF. The CDR3 coding sequence is TGTGCCAGTAGTATCGACACCTATAGCAATCAGTCCCAGCATTTT.

The table lists this clonotype with many counts. This sequence joins TRBV7-8 and TRBJ2-4; TRBD2 might be the D (6 bases). The ends were cut back, 5 bases at V and 0 bases at J, with 14 bases in the middle. CDR3 size: 16 residues. CDR1 and CDR2 (germline): SGHVS, FQNEAQ. CDR3 sequence (DNA): TGTGCCAGCAGCGACCGGGACTTATTAGCCAAAAACATTCAGTACTTC. Its translation: CASSDRDLLAKNIQYF.

This clonotype has at least ten counts. This chain links TRBV7-9 with TRBJ2-5; D might be TRBD1 (5 bases). Between the trimmed V and J ends, which lost 2 bases and 13 bases, there was a span of 20 bases. CDR3 length: 14 amino acids. Germline values: CDR1 SEHNR, CDR2 FQNEAQ (reference sequence). CDR3 sequence reads: CASSLQPDTLGLYF. The CDR3 coding sequence is TGTGCCAGCAGCTTACAACCGGACACCTTAGGGCTGTACTTC. Combining the CDR3 with reference TRBV7-9 and TRBJ2-5 gives the whole variable domain DTGVSQNPRHKITKRGQNVTFRCDPISEHNRLYWYRQTLGQGPEFLTYFQNEAQLEKSRLLSDRFSAERPKGSFSTLEIQRTEQGDSAMYLCASSLQPDTLGLYFGPGTRLLVL.

V is TRBV2 and J is TRBJ2-4; D is possibly TRBD1 (5 bases). CDR1 and CDR2 from the germline V gene are SNHLY and FYNNEI. CDR3 length: 12 amino acids. Trimming cost V 7 bases and J 6 bases, with 10 bases left between them. CDR3 DNA sequence: TGTGCCAGCACAGGGTCATTAAACATTCAGTACTTC. It translates to CASTGSLNIQYF.

The CDR3 spells CAHQNRPYNEQFF. The CDR3 DNA is TGTGCCCACCAAAACCGGCCATACAATGAGCAGTTCTTC. The V call is TRBV2, the J call TRBJ2-1; unclear D gene. The germline gives CDR1 SNHLY, CDR2 FYNNEI. The V and J ends lost 11 bases and 4 bases respectively, with 15 bases between them. This CDR3 region has 13 residues.